This TCR beta chain was found in a study of blood T cell repertoires in COVID-19. There are 16 residues in the CDR3. Trimming removed 0 bases from V and 2 bases from J, with 11 bases in between. Per germline, CDR1 SGDLS and CDR2 YYNGEE. Sequenced by immunoSEQ multiplex PCR; TCRdb stores in-frame clones only, minus some. The sample carries roughly 93,000 clones, more than 65% recorded once. This chain joins TRBV9 and TRBJ2-2; TRBD2 is a possible D gene (7 bases). The TCR was taken from a woman older than 75 with acute or convalescent COVID-19. Input material: peripheral blood. This chain's CDR3 is CASSVVSGTNTGELFF. CDR3 bases: TGTGCCAGCAGCGTAGTGAGCGGGACAAACACCGGGGAGCTGTTTTTT.